A single sample gave rise to the 21 T cell receptor beta chains below, sequenced in a study of blood T cell repertoires in COVID-19. The data were produced by immunoSEQ multiplex PCR, yet TCRdb's version contains in-frame clones alone and is incomplete. The data show about 160,000 clones, approximately 77% seen once. Sequencing was carried out using PBMCs or T cells enriched from blood (not recorded which). The receptors come from a man aged 55 to 70 who had recovered from COVID-19.

V usage is TRBV10-3 and J usage is TRBJ1-1; D gene uncertain. Germline CDR1 is ENHRY and CDR2 is SYGVKD. Deletions cut 6 bases from V and 2 bases from J, with 10 bases between. There are 13 residues in the CDR3. The CDR3 reads CAISTEKNTEAFF. The CDR3 region has the DNA TGTGCCATCAGCACGGAGAAAAACACTGAAGCTTTCTTT.

The chain is built from TRBV30 and TRBJ2-2; 9 bases are shared with TRBD1. V lost 7 bases and J lost 4; bases outside the gene matches: 10. Germline lookup yields CDR1 GTSNPN and CDR2 SVGIG (reference sequence). The CDR3 consists of 15 residues. The CDR3 region is CAFGQGTPGTGELFF. The CDR3 DNA reads as TGTGCCTTTGGACAGGGGACCCCGGGCACCGGGGAGCTGTTTTTT.

The gene calls are TRBV7-3 and TRBJ1-1, with D possibly TRBD1 on 6 matching bases. Germline CDR1 reads SGHTA; CDR2 reads FQGTGA. The CDR3 totals 15 residues. The V and J ends lost 4 bases and 1 base respectively, with 13 bases between them. CDR3 in amino acids: CASSSATGRNTEAFF. The CDR3 coding sequence is TGTGCCAGCAGCTCCGCGACAGGACGGAACACTGAAGCTTTCTTT. The complete variable domain, with remaining parts taken from reference TRBV7-3 and TRBJ1-1, reads GAGVSQTPSNKVTEKGKYVELRCDPISGHTALYWYRQSLGQGPEFLIYFQGTGAADDSGLPNDRFFAVRPEGSVSTLKIQRTERGDSAVYLCASSSATGRNTEAFFGQGTRLTVV.

The table lists this clone with a count of one. The V and J genes are TRBV5-1 and TRBJ2-3; 10 nucleotides agree with TRBD2. This CDR3 contains 15 residues. V lost 3 bases to trimming and J lost 2 bases; unmatched junction nucleotides: 3. The germline CDR1 and CDR2 sequences are SGHRS and YFSETQ. CDR3 DNA: TGCGCCAGCAGCTCTAGCGGGGGCACCACAGATACGCAGTATTTT. This codes for CASSSSGGTTDTQYF. Together with reference TRBV5-1 and TRBJ2-3, the CDR3 gives the full variable domain: KAGVTQTPRYLIKTRGQQVTLSCSPISGHRSVSWYQQTPGQGLQFLFEYFSETQRNKGNFPGRFSGRQFSNSRSEMNVSTLELGDSALYLCASSSSGGTTDTQYFGPGTRLTVL.

V gene TRBV10-3 combines with J gene TRBJ2-2; D is unresolved. The CDR3 is 12 amino acids. Trimming removed 2 bases at V and 6 bases at J, with 4 bases between. CDR1 and CDR2 (germline): ENHRY, SYGVKD. Written as DNA, the CDR3 is TGTGCCATCAGTGAGACGGCCGGGGAGCTGTTTTTT. This codes for CAISETAGELFF.

The rearrangement links TRBV28 to TRBJ2-5, with no clear D. This CDR3 is built from 13 residues. Germline V gives CDR1 MDHEN, CDR2 SYDVKM. Trimming stripped 3 bases from V and 1 base from J, with 6 bases between. CDR3 coding DNA: TGTGCCAGCAGTTTTCTGAGCCAAGAGACCCAGTACTTC. The encoded protein is CASSFLSQETQYF.

The rearrangement links TRBV15 to TRBJ1-5; no reliable D call. Germline V gives CDR1 LNHNV, CDR2 YYDKDF (reference sequence). The CDR3 is 16 amino acids. Deletions cut 1 base from V and 0 bases from J, with 10 bases between. The CDR3 protein is CATSRASGYSNQPQHF. The CDR3 DNA reads as TGTGCCACCAGCAGAGCGTCGGGATATAGCAATCAGCCCCAGCATTTT.

The rearrangement uses TRBV6-5 and TRBJ1-4; D is unclear. The V end lost 10 bases, the J end lost 6 bases, and 12 bases lay between the germline ends. The germline CDR1 and CDR2 sequences are MNHEY and SVGAGI. This CDR3 comprises 12 residues. CDR3 DNA sequence: TGTGCCACCCTATCCCTAGATGAAAAACTGTTTTTT. It codes for CATLSLDEKLFF.

The V call is TRBV12-5, the J call TRBJ2-3; TRBD2 aligns across 14 bases. The ends lost 1 base at V and 0 bases at J; junction bases unmatched: 12. Germline V gene lookup returns CDR1 LGHNT and CDR2 FRNRAP. The CDR3 extends over 21 amino acids. The CDR3 here is CASGLAPRLAGGGKSTDTQYF. CDR3 DNA: TGTGCTAGTGGTTTGGCCCCTCGACTAGCGGGAGGGGGGAAAAGCACAGATACGCAGTATTTT.

The rearrangement uses TRBV7-3 and TRBJ2-5; weak D call: TRBD2 (6 bases). The CDR3 runs to 15 residues. Between the trimmed V and J ends, which lost 6 bases and 3 bases, there was a span of 17 bases. Germline values: CDR1 SGHTA, CDR2 FQGTGA. Here the CDR3 reads CASSFVPGTEETQYF. The CDR3 DNA is TGTGCCAGCAGTTTCGTACCGGGGACTGAAGAGACCCAGTACTTC.

The chain uses TRBV4-1 and TRBJ1-4; 9 nucleotides agree with TRBD1. The CDR3 consists of 15 residues. With V trimmed by 1 base and J by 5 bases, 2 bases remained unmatched. Germline-derived CDR1 and CDR2 are MGHRA and YSYEKL. CDR3 in amino acids: CASSQVGQGNEKLFF. The CDR3 region has the DNA TGCGCCAGCAGCCAAGTCGGACAGGGGAATGAAAAACTGTTTTTT.

The chain combines TRBV15 with TRBJ2-7; 8 bases line up with TRBD1. V dropped 5 bases and J dropped 6; count of bases not matched to a gene: 12. CDR1 and CDR2 from the germline V gene are LNHNV and YYDKDF (reference sequence). The CDR3 is made up of 15 amino acids. The CDR3 here is CATSPWGQATVEQYF. CDR3 coding DNA: TGTGCCACCAGCCCCTGGGGACAGGCTACGGTCGAGCAGTACTTC.

V is TRBV19 and J is TRBJ1-4; D is perhaps TRBD1 (6 bases). The germline V gene encodes CDR1 LNHDA and CDR2 SQIVND (reference sequence). Trimming shortened V by 5 bases and J by 3 bases, and 13 bases separated the two germline ends. The CDR3 is 15 amino acids. The CDR3 bases are TGTGCCAGTAGTCAACAGGGAATAGCTAATGAAAAACTGTTTTTT. This translates into CASSQQGIANEKLFF.

This chain connects TRBV5-4 to TRBJ2-2, with 7 bases fitting TRBD2. The CDR3 is made up of 17 amino acids. Per germline, CDR1 SGHNT and CDR2 YYREEE (reference sequence). J lost 0 bases, V lost 0 bases, and 5 bases had no gene match. DNA of the CDR3: TGTGCCAGCAGCTTGGTCGGGGGGAATTCGAACACCGGGGAGCTGTTTTTT. As protein: CASSLVGGNSNTGELFF.

The chain carries TRBV9 and TRBJ2-5; the D gene is possibly TRBD1 (8 bases). The V and J ends lost 3 bases and 6 bases respectively, with 30 bases between them. The CDR3 consists of 19 residues. CDR1 is SGDLS and CDR2 is YYNGEE in the germline V gene. The CDR3 nucleotides read TGTGCCAGCAGCGCGGGAGGTGGGACTTGGGGACAGGAGGCGAAGACCCAGTACTTC. Its translation is CASSAGGGTWGQEAKTQYF.

The chain couples TRBV5-1 to TRBJ2-7; the match to TRBD2 covers 11 bases. The germline gives CDR1 SGHRS, CDR2 YFSETQ. The length of the CDR3 is 18 residues. Unmatched junction bases numbered 13, after V lost 0 bases and J lost 5 bases. As DNA, the CDR3 is TGCGCCAGCAGCTTGGGAGAGATTAGCGGGAGGGGCCAAAACGAGCAGTACTTC. Translating gives CASSLGEISGRGQNEQYF.

V and J are TRBV5-5 and TRBJ1-5; 7 bases are a match to TRBD1. The germline V gene encodes CDR1 SGHKS and CDR2 YYEKEE (reference sequence). J gave up 4 bases and V 2 bases, and 6 bases lay outside the gene matches. This CDR3 contains 15 residues. In DNA, the CDR3 is TGTGCCAGCAGCTTTAGTACACAGGGGAATCAGCCCCAGCATTTT. Protein: CASSFSTQGNQPQHF.

The chain has TRBV10-3 and TRBJ2-2; perhaps TRBD1 as D (6 bases). Looked up from germline, CDR1 is ENHRY and CDR2 is SYGVKD. The CDR3 loop spans 14 amino acids. V lost 7 bases, J lost 3 bases, and 12 bases lay in between. CDR3 loop: CAIMGARDTGELFF. As DNA, the CDR3 is TGTGCCATCATGGGGGCGCGGGACACCGGGGAGCTGTTTTTT.

This chain links TRBV5-6 with TRBJ2-2; TRBD2 matches at 11 bases. Germline V lookup: CDR1 SGHDT, CDR2 YYEEEE. Trimming cost V 4 bases and J 3 bases; bases outside gene matches: 8. The CDR3 contains 17 residues. CDR3 protein: CASSIRLAGSYTGELFF. CDR3 nucleotide sequence: TGTGCCAGCAGCATTAGACTAGCGGGGTCATACACCGGGGAGCTGTTTTTT.

V and J are TRBV24-1 and TRBJ1-2; maybe TRBD1 (6 bases). With 4 bases removed from V and 6 bases from J, the gap between germline ends came to 11 bases. The CDR3 totals 13 residues. Germline lookup yields CDR1 KGHDR and CDR2 SFDVKD. This CDR3 is CATSDTGNHGYTF. The CDR3 DNA sequence: TGTGCCACCAGTGACACAGGGAATCATGGCTACACCTTC.

This chain connects TRBV12-5 to TRBJ2-5; D remains unclear. V was shortened by 5 bases and J by 10 bases, with 8 bases between the two germline ends. This CDR3 comprises 10 residues. Germline V gene data show CDR1 as LGHNT and CDR2 as FRNRAP. The CDR3 coding sequence is TGTGCTAGTGGTGACTTTAACCAGTACTTC. Protein sequence: CASGDFNQYF.